This is a list of T cell receptor beta chains from one sample in a study of cytomegalovirus exposure and HLA in healthy donors. Assay: immunoSEQ multiplex PCR; the TCRdb copy retains only in-frame clones and omits some. The sample yields tens of thousands of clones, more than 70% seen once. Material: PBMCs. All receptors come from a man aged 35 to 55 in good health and CMV-seronegative. CDR3s include the opening cysteine and the closing phenylalanine or tryptophan. A D gene is named only where the DNA matches it firmly. Rows may omit the clone size; those that give it use once, few, many or a size class.

clone_size,v_call,j_call,d_call,cdr3_aa,cdr3_nt
-,TRBV29-1,TRBJ1-1,-,CSVEQSRAGRWSGEAFF,TGCAGCGTTGAGCAGTCAAGAGCGGGGAGGTGGTCAGGTGAAGCTTTCTTT
-,TRBV30,TRBJ1-3,-,CAWISGGSGNTIYF,TGTGCCTGGATAAGTGGGGGGTCTGGAAACACCATATATTTT
-,TRBV6-5,TRBJ1-2,-,CASSYTNMGDYGYTF,TGTGCCAGCAGTTACACGAACATGGGAGACTATGGCTACACCTTC
-,TRBV5-1,TRBJ2-6,TRBD1,CASSLRDRSSGANVLTF,TGCGCCAGCAGCTTGAGGGACAGGAGCTCTGGGGCCAACGTCCTGACTTTC
-,TRBV30,TRBJ1-2,-,CAWSVLGGGYTF,TGTGCCTGGAGTGTACTTGGTGGTGGCTACACCTTC
-,TRBV28,TRBJ1-1,-,CASSGTWDTEAFF,TGTGCCAGCAGTGGGACATGGGACACTGAAGCTTTCTTT
once,TRBV5-4,TRBJ1-6,-,CASSLAFDNSPLHF,TGTGCCAGCAGCTTGGCCTTCGATAATTCACCCCTCCACTTT
-,TRBV6-5,TRBJ1-6,TRBD1,CASRLTGEGSPLHF,TGTGCCAGCAGGCTCACAGGGGAAGGCTCACCCCTCCACTTT
-,TRBV28,TRBJ1-5,TRBD1,CASSGDSENQPQHF,TGTGCCAGCAGTGGGGACAGCGAGAATCAGCCCCAGCATTTT
-,TRBV7-9,TRBJ2-7,TRBD1,CASSIGQVHEQYF,TGTGCCAGCAGCATCGGACAGGTCCACGAGCAGTACTTC
-,TRBV11-2,TRBJ1-2,-,CASSYRENYGYTF,TGTGCCAGCAGCTACAGGGAGAACTATGGCTACACCTTC
-,TRBV6-5,TRBJ2-7,TRBD1,CASSYPGGYEQYF,TGTGCCAGCAGTTACCCAGGGGGCTACGAGCAGTACTTC
-,TRBV7-3,TRBJ1-1,-,CASSASGGNTEAFF,TGTGCCAGCAGCGCCTCAGGAGGGAACACTGAAGCTTTCTTT
-,TRBV2,TRBJ2-5,-,CASSEAFETGEQYF,TGTGCCAGCAGTGAAGCCTTCGAGACAGGAGAGCAGTACTTC
-,TRBV30,TRBJ1-1,TRBD1,CAWSPPRGLGAFF,TGTGCCTGGAGCCCCCCCAGGGGGTTGGGAGCTTTCTTT
-,TRBV30,TRBJ2-7,TRBD1,CACPKPGQGAGEQYF,TGTGCCTGCCCGAAACCGGGACAGGGGGCGGGCGAGCAGTACTTC
few,TRBV29-1,TRBJ1-1,TRBD1,CSVVWDHRGGTEAFF,TGCAGCGTTGTATGGGATCACAGGGGGGGCACTGAAGCTTTCTTT
-,TRBV7-9,TRBJ1-1,TRBD1,CASSWGTGSATEAFF,TGTGCCAGCAGCTGGGGGACAGGGTCGGCCACTGAAGCTTTCTTT
-,TRBV28,TRBJ1-1,TRBD1,CASSSGQGRMNTEAFF,TGTGCCAGCAGTTCGGGACAGGGGAGGATGAACACTGAAGCTTTCTTT
-,TRBV5-1,TRBJ1-1,TRBD1,CASSLVLGQRNTEAFF,TGCGCCAGCAGCTTGGTTTTGGGACAGAGGAACACTGAAGCTTTCTTT
-,TRBV28,TRBJ1-4,TRBD1,CASSVTGAGSEKLFF,TGTGCCAGCAGTGTCACAGGGGCGGGGAGTGAAAAACTGTTTTTT
-,TRBV10-2,TRBJ1-2,TRBD1,CASSERTGGGYTF,TGCGCCAGCAGTGAGAGGACAGGGGGAGGCTACACCTTC
-,TRBV6-6,TRBJ2-7,-,CASRLNPSDNEQYF,TGTGCCAGCAGGCTCAACCCTAGCGATAACGAGCAGTACTTC
-,TRBV5-4,TRBJ2-1,TRBD2,CASSPNRGGVNEQFF,TGTGCCAGCAGCCCAAATCGCGGGGGGGTCAATGAGCAGTTCTTC
-,TRBV6-6,TRBJ1-2,TRBD1,CASSYPADRVNYGYTF,TGTGCCAGCAGTTACCCCGCCGACAGGGTTAACTATGGCTACACCTTC
-,TRBV10-2,TRBJ2-5,TRBD1,CATRTGGETQYF,TGCGCCACCAGGACAGGGGGAGAGACCCAGTACTTC
-,TRBV5-1,TRBJ2-5,-,CASSLGADSPGTQYF,TGCGCCAGCAGCTTGGGGGCCGACAGCCCCGGGACCCAGTACTTC
few,TRBV12-5,TRBJ2-1,TRBD1,CASGGRDRGRHEQFF,TGTGCTAGTGGTGGCCGGGACAGGGGGCGTCATGAGCAGTTCTTC
few,TRBV7-3,TRBJ2-1,TRBD2,CASSRGTSGGYNEQFF,TGTGCCAGCAGCAGAGGGACTAGCGGGGGGTACAATGAGCAGTTCTTC
few,TRBV10-2,TRBJ1-2,TRBD1,CASSESTGGIGGYTF,TGCGCCAGCAGTGAGTCGACAGGGGGCATCGGTGGCTACACCTTC
-,TRBV9,TRBJ2-3,-,CASSVKAGGTDTQYF,TGTGCCAGCAGCGTAAAGGCAGGTGGAACAGATACGCAGTATTTT
few,TRBV10-2,TRBJ1-1,TRBD1,CASRAGQGTEAFF,TGCGCCAGCAGAGCGGGACAGGGAACTGAAGCTTTCTTT
once,TRBV10-3,TRBJ2-7,-,CAISEAGQFYEQYF,TGTGCCATCAGTGAGGCAGGACAGTTCTACGAGCAGTACTTC
-,TRBV14,TRBJ2-1,TRBD2,CASSPAGVSNEQFF,TGTGCCAGCAGCCCAGCGGGGGTATCCAATGAGCAGTTCTTC
few,TRBV10-1,TRBJ1-4,TRBD1,CASSPGTGYNEKLFF,TGCGCCAGCAGTCCCGGGACAGGCTATAATGAAAAACTGTTTTTT
-,TRBV18,TRBJ1-2,TRBD1,CASSLGQGGGGYGYTF,TGTGCCAGCTCCCTAGGACAGGGCGGTGGCGGCTATGGCTACACCTTC
-,TRBV27,TRBJ2-7,TRBD2,CASREAGDHYEQYF,TGTGCCAGCAGGGAAGCGGGGGACCACTACGAGCAGTACTTC
-,TRBV28,TRBJ1-2,TRBD1,CASSRGQGGGYTF,TGTGCCAGCAGTAGGGGACAGGGAGGAGGCTACACCTTC
-,TRBV7-8,TRBJ2-7,-,CASSPIGVRSREQYF,TGTGCCAGCAGCCCCATCGGGGTGAGGAGCCGCGAGCAGTACTTC
-,TRBV4-2,TRBJ1-2,-,CASSQELSYGYTF,TGTGCCAGCAGCCAAGAATTGAGCTATGGCTACACCTTC
-,TRBV2,TRBJ1-2,TRBD1,CASSLQGEYGYTF,TGTGCCAGCAGTTTACAGGGGGAATATGGCTACACCTTC
few,TRBV2,TRBJ2-3,-,CASSAGLIAPRDTQYF,TGTGCCAGCAGTGCCGGTTTGATAGCCCCAAGGGATACGCAGTATTTT
-,TRBV5-1,TRBJ1-1,-,CASSLVGTMNTEAFF,TGCGCCAGCAGCTTAGTCGGTACCATGAACACTGAAGCTTTCTTT
-,TRBV6-5,TRBJ2-2,-,CASSYGAAPNTGELFF,TGTGCCAGCAGTTACGGGGCAGCGCCCAACACCGGGGAGCTGTTTTTT
once,TRBV10-1,TRBJ2-1,TRBD2,CASSTGGNYNEQFF,TGCGCCAGCAGTACGGGAGGGAACTACAATGAGCAGTTCTTC
-,TRBV7-9,TRBJ2-1,-,CASSSGDRVGTRYNEQFF,TGTGCCAGCAGCTCGGGGGACAGAGTCGGGACACGGTACAATGAGCAGTTCTTC
-,TRBV6-9,TRBJ1-1,-,CASRTGGSDTEAFF,TGTGCCAGCAGGACCGGGGGATCTGACACTGAAGCTTTCTTT
-,TRBV7-9,TRBJ2-3,-,CASSLGDSDTQYF,TGTGCCAGCAGCTTAGGAGACTCAGATACGCAGTATTTT
-,TRBV13,TRBJ1-2,TRBD1,CASSETSPGGGYTF,TGTGCCAGCAGCGAAACATCCCCAGGGGGCGGCTACACCTTC
few,TRBV27,TRBJ1-1,TRBD1,CASSLKGQGVGNTEAFF,TGTGCCAGCAGTTTAAAAGGGCAGGGGGTAGGAAACACTGAAGCTTTCTTT
-,TRBV28,TRBJ1-2,TRBD1,CASRSGGATVGYTF,TGTGCCAGCAGGTCAGGGGGCGCCACCGTTGGCTACACCTTC
-,TRBV10-3,TRBJ2-7,-,CAISPGSYEQYF,TGTGCCATCAGCCCCGGGAGTTACGAGCAGTACTTC